This TCR beta chain emerged from a study of blood T cells in healthy people across ages. Turning to the study itself: Researchers report that template switching captured about one barcoded beta molecule per two T cells.

This clonotype was seen just once. Its cognate antigen is unknown. The junction differs from germline at one of its ends, possibly a read error. Every donor contributed roughly 10 milliliters of peripheral blood by blood draw. A second PCR of roughly 7 to 11 cycles used a sample-barcoded 5' primer and a J-beta primer mix. One entry per CDR3 protein results from TCRdb running MiXCR on the 5' RACE reads. The sample includes over 950,000 distinct CDR3 sequences, 35% to 45% of them seen just once. Findings of the study overall: Expanded clonotype changes were possibly confounded by unknown donor CMV status. Any conclusive comparison of naive versus antigen-experienced cells was prevented by using unsorted PBMCs.

This sequence originates from a man younger than 35 in good health. Sequenced input: blood.

The CDR3 region has the DNA TGTGCCCGCAGCTCTGGCAGACAGTCGAACACCGGGGAGCTGTTTTTT. Encoded protein: CARSSGRQSNTGELFF. The V and J genes are TRBV7-2 and TRBJ2-2, with D maybe TRBD1 (5 bases). There are 16 residues in the CDR3. From germline, CDR1 is SGHTA and CDR2 FQGNSA. Based on the CDR3 plus reference TRBV7-2 and TRBJ2-2, the full variable domain is GAGVSQSPSNKVTEKGKDVELRCDPISGHTALYWYRQSLGQGLEFLIYFQGNSAPDKSGLPSDRFSAERTGGSVSTLTIQRTQQEDSAVYLCARSSGRQSNTGELFFGEGSRLTVL.